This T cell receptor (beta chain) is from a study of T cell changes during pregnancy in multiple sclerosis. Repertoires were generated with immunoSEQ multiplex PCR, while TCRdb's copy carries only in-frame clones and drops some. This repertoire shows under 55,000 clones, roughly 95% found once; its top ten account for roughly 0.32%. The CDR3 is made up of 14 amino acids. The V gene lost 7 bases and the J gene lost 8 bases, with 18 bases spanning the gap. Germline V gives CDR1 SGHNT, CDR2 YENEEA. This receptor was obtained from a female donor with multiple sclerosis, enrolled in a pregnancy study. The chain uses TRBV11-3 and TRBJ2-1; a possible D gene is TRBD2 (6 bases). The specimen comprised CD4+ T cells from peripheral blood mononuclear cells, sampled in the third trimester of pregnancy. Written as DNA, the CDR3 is TGTGCCAGCACCCTAGCGCGCACCGGAGATGAGCAGTTCTTC. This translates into CASTLARTGDEQFF.